These 9 T cell receptor beta chains were all obtained from the same sample, sequenced in a study of blood T cells in healthy people across ages. A second PCR, run for roughly 7 to 12 cycles, used a sample-barcoded 5' primer plus a J-beta primer mix. Each CDR3 protein gets one entry after TCRdb re-called the 5' RACE reads with MiXCR. The sample includes some 1,800,000 distinct CDR3 sequences, more than 35% of them seen just once. Input material: blood. The origin of the receptors is a human donor in good health.

The chain carries TRBV14 and TRBJ1-1; D may be TRBD1 (6 bases). CDR3 length: 17 residues. Trimming shortened V by 4 bases and J by 0 bases, and 18 bases separated the two germline ends. Germline V gene sequence: CDR1 SGHDN, CDR2 FVKESK. The CDR3: CASSPSGARSLNTEAFF. The CDR3 DNA is TGTGCCAGCAGCCCCTCAGGGGCCCGAAGTTTGAACACTGAAGCTTTCTTT. The complete variable domain, with remaining parts taken from reference TRBV14 and TRBJ1-1, reads EAGVTQFPSHSVIEKGQTVTLRCDPISGHDNLYWYRRVMGKEIKFLLHFVKESKQDESGMPNNRFLAERTGGTYSTLKVQPAELEDSGVYFCASSPSGARSLNTEAFFGQGTRLTVV.

The chain couples TRBV12-3 or TRBV12-4 to TRBJ1-2, with a possible D match to TRBD1 (6 bases). V shed 6 bases and J shed 3 bases, with 14 bases lying between them. The length of the CDR3 is 14 residues. CDR3 in DNA: TGTGCCAGCAGAAAAACAGGGAGCCACTATGGCTACACCTTC. Translating gives CASRKTGSHYGYTF.

The V and J genes are TRBV12-3 or TRBV12-4 and TRBJ2-7; the match to TRBD1 covers 8 bases. The CDR3 covers 14 residues. J lost 5 bases, V lost 5 bases, and 8 bases had no gene match. The CDR3 region has the DNA TGTGCCAGCAGTATCCGGGACAGGATTCACGAGCAGTACTTC. Amino acid sequence: CASSIRDRIHEQYF.

There are a few counts of this clonotype. In DNA, the CDR3 is TGCAGCGCTATCGTCGAGTATGGCTACACCTTC. It encodes CSAIVEYGYTF. This chain links TRBV29-1 with TRBJ1-2; D call uncertain. The CDR3 is 11 amino acids. The V gene's germline CDR1 is SQVTM and CDR2 ANQGSEA. Trimming took 7 bases from V and 5 from J, leaving 11 bases between them.

This clonotype has a handful of counts. V and J are TRBV9 and TRBJ1-2, with 8 bases matching TRBD1. Germline V gene sequence: CDR1 SGDLS, CDR2 YYNGEE. Trimming took 4 bases from V and 6 from J; bases not matched to a gene: 11. The CDR3 has 15 residues. As DNA, the CDR3 is TGTGCCAGCAGCTATCACTCGACAGGGGAAGATGGCTACACCTTC. Translating it yields CASSYHSTGEDGYTF.

The chain couples TRBV3-1 to TRBJ1-2; 7 nucleotides align to TRBD1. Germline CDR1 and CDR2: LGHDT and YNNKEL (reference sequence). V lost 3 bases and J lost 8; bases outside the gene matches: 12. The CDR3 spans 15 residues. CDR3 in amino acids: CASSHPGLTGMGYTF. The CDR3 bases are TGTGCCAGCAGCCACCCTGGACTGACAGGGATGGGCTACACCTTC. The full variable domain, in which reference TRBV3-1 and TRBJ1-2 provide the parts outside the CDR3, is DTAVSQTPKYLVTQMGNDKSIKCEQNLGHDTMYWYKQDSKKFLKIMFSYNNKELIINETVPNRFSPKSPDKAHLNLHINSLELGDSAVYFCASSHPGLTGMGYTFGSGTRLTVV.

This clonotype appeared a few times. The V call is TRBV20-1, the J call TRBJ2-7; D may correspond to TRBD1 or TRBD2 (5 bases each). This CDR3 has 14 residues. Looked up from germline, CDR1 is DFQATT and CDR2 is SNEGSKA (reference sequence). The CDR3 here is CSNSREQVRGEQYF. Written as DNA, the CDR3 is TGCAGCAACAGTAGGGAACAGGTGAGGGGAGAGCAGTACTTC.

The chain combines TRBV9 with TRBJ2-7; the D gene is possibly TRBD2 (6 bases). The V gene lost 4 bases and the J gene lost 4 bases, with 18 bases spanning the gap. Germline values: CDR1 SGDLS, CDR2 YYNGEE. The CDR3 runs 15 residues. DNA for the CDR3: TGTGCCAGCAGCCGGGATGGAGGGGCTTTTTACGAGCAGTACTTC. This gives the protein CASSRDGGAFYEQYF. Full variable domain (missing parts from reference TRBV9 and TRBJ2-7): DSGVTQTPKHLITATGQRVTLRCSPRSGDLSVYWYQQSLDQGLQFLIQYYNGEERAKGNILERFSAQQFPDLHSELNLSSLELGDSALYFCASSRDGGAFYEQYFGPGTRLTVT.

The CDR3 loop is CASSLGTGGLHQETQYF. As DNA, the CDR3 is TGCGCCAGCAGCTTGGGGACGGGGGGACTCCACCAAGAGACCCAGTACTTC. This chain links TRBV5-1 with TRBJ2-5, with 7 bases matching TRBD2. Germline V gives CDR1 SGHRS, CDR2 YFSETQ. The CDR3 covers 17 residues. With 0 bases clipped from V and 0 bases from J, the junction kept 8 bases outside the gene matches.